The present T cell receptor (beta chain) was sequenced within a study of follicular helper T cells after annual influenza vaccination. In the study overall: Some donors were sampled over the 2013-2014, 2014-2015 and 2015-2016 vaccinations. General study findings and limits: Each annual vaccination recalled recurring oligoclonal ICOS+CD38+ cTfh clonotypes.

Comment on this clone: The antigen is unknown.

Libraries were prepared by immunoSEQ multiplex PCR; TCRdb keeps only in-frame clonotypes and omits some of them. The sample has fewer than 8,000 clones; 70% to 90% are singletons. Time point defined: 2015-2016 season, 7 days after influenza vaccination. The sequenced sample was CXCR5+ CD38- circulating T follicular helper cells from blood, obtained 7 days after influenza vaccination. Subset here: circulating Tfh, non-naive CD4+CXCR5+PD-1+ (ICOS+CD38+ or ICOS-CD38-). The sequence was collected from an adult who received the influenza vaccine.

The CDR3 reads CASSLPRTGLDEQYF. Here the CDR3 DNA reads TGTGCCAGCAGCTTACCCCGGACAGGGCTGGACGAGCAGTACTTC. The rearrangement uses TRBV7-6 and TRBJ2-7; 8 positions agree with TRBD1. The germline V gene has CDR1 SGHVS and CDR2 FNYEAQ. V lost 2 bases and J lost 5; bases outside the gene matches: 8. The CDR3 sequence is 15 residues long.